This entry lists 22 T cell receptor beta chains sequenced from one sample in a study of CD8+ T cells in alopecia areata. Sample treatment: oral pan-JAK inhibitor, 5-10 mg twice daily. RNA was isolated and reverse transcribed to cDNA, the sequencing template. Sequencing used immunoSEQ multiplex PCR; TCRdb keeps in-frame clones, though not all of them. The table shows tens of thousands of clones, with just over 70% occurring only once. The starting material was CD8+ T cells sorted from blood, obtained around week 44, from a patient treated with tofacitinib. The receptors come from a human donor with alopecia areata.

This clone was seen just once. The J gene is TRBJ1-5, the V gene TRBV5-6; TRBD1 matches at 9 bases. Germline CDR1 is SGHDT and CDR2 is YYEEEE. This CDR3 region has 14 residues. V was clipped by 3 bases and J by 6 bases; unmatched bases: 4. The CDR3 sequence: CASSSGQGGQPQHF. In DNA, the CDR3 is TGTGCCAGCAGCTCGGGACAGGGAGGTCAGCCCCAGCATTTT.

This clone was found a few times. At the DNA level, this CDR3 is encoded by other sequences in the same sample as well. This chain connects TRBV28 to TRBJ1-5; possibly TRBD1 for D (5 bases). CDR3 size: 15 residues. From germline, CDR1 is MDHEN and CDR2 SYDVKM. V was trimmed by 2 bases and J by 6 bases, leaving 14 bases between them. The CDR3 reads CASSLGSGYRQPQHF. The CDR3 bases are TGTGCCAGCAGTTTAGGATCAGGGTATCGTCAGCCCCAGCATTTT.

In DNA form, the CDR3 reads TGTGCCAGCAGCTCGGGGACAGGGAACACTGAAGCTTTCTTT. Its translation is CASSSGTGNTEAFF. The J gene is TRBJ1-1, the V gene TRBV5-6, with 8 bases lining up with TRBD1. The CDR3 extends over 14 amino acids. V shed 3 bases and J 1 base; nucleotides not matched to a gene: 2. The germline gives CDR1 SGHDT, CDR2 YYEEEE.

The chain carries TRBV7-9 and TRBJ1-5; no reliable D call. The CDR3 has 12 amino acids. The V gene lost 4 bases and the J gene lost 3 bases, with 4 bases spanning the gap. The germline gives CDR1 SEHNR, CDR2 FQNEAQ (reference sequence). In DNA form, the CDR3 reads TGTGCCAGCAGCTCGACCAATCAGCCCCAGCATTTT. Encoded protein: CASSSTNQPQHF.

This clone qualifies as large. The gene calls are TRBV13 and TRBJ1-1; possibly TRBD1 for D (5 bases). Germline V gives CDR1 PRHDT, CDR2 FYEKMQ (reference sequence). V was shortened by 0 bases and J by 6 bases, with 8 bases between the two germline ends. This CDR3 is 13 amino acids long. CDR3 amino acids: CASSLGGRSEAFF. The DNA for the CDR3 is TGTGCCAGCAGCTTAGGGGGGCGATCTGAAGCTTTCTTT.

The chain is built from TRBV27 and TRBJ1-5; tentative D call: TRBD1 (6 bases). Germline loops: CDR1 MNHEY, CDR2 SMNVEV (reference sequence). The V gene lost 0 bases and the J gene lost 1 base, with 10 bases spanning the gap. The length of the CDR3 is 16 residues. DNA for the CDR3: TGTGCCAGCAGTTTATCTGCAGGGGAAAGCAATCAGCCCCAGCATTTT. Amino acids: CASSLSAGESNQPQHF.

The chain uses TRBV29-1 and TRBJ2-7, with unresolved D. V was pared by 2 bases and J by 9 bases, with 11 bases between. This CDR3 comprises 11 residues. Looked up from germline, CDR1 is SQVTM and CDR2 is ANQGSEA. CDR3 amino acids: CSVEYGAGQYF. CDR3 DNA sequence: TGCAGCGTTGAATATGGCGCAGGGCAGTACTTC.

The chain joins TRBV7-9 to TRBJ1-2; a weak D match, TRBD1 (5 bases). Germline CDR1 reads SEHNR; CDR2 reads FQNEAQ (reference sequence). The CDR3 consists of 14 residues. V lost 6 bases and J lost 3, with 14 bases in between. The CDR3 DNA sequence: TGTGCCAGCAGTCTCCAGGGTGGAGACTATGGCTACACCTTC. Protein product: CASSLQGGDYGYTF.

The V call is TRBV29-1, the J call TRBJ1-2, with 9 nucleotides matching TRBD1. V lost 7 bases to trimming and J lost 3 bases; unmatched junction nucleotides: 6. CDR3 length equals 13 residues. Germline values: CDR1 SQVTM, CDR2 ANQGSEA. CDR3 in amino acids: CSARDREDYGYTF. The CDR3 nucleotides read TGCAGCGCCAGGGACAGGGAGGACTATGGCTACACCTTC. Supplemented by reference TRBV29-1 and TRBJ1-2, the full variable domain reads SAVISQKPSRDICQRGTSLTIQCQVDSQVTMMFWYRQQPGQSLTLIATANQGSEATYESGFVIDKFPISRPNLTFSTLTVSNMSPEDSSIYLCSARDREDYGYTFGSGTRLTVV.

The chain links TRBV4-3 to TRBJ2-3; 10 nucleotides agree with TRBD2. Germline V CDR1 and CDR2: LGHNA, YSLEER. J gave up 5 bases and V 5 bases, and 10 bases lay outside the gene matches. This CDR3 comprises 16 residues. CDR3 residues: CASSDPTSGALDTQYF. As DNA, the CDR3 is TGCGCCAGCAGCGACCCCACTAGCGGGGCCTTAGATACGCAGTATTTT.

This chain uses TRBV5-1 with TRBJ1-1; 7 nucleotides agree with TRBD1. The CDR3 is 16 residues long. Germline-derived CDR1 and CDR2 are SGHRS and YFSETQ. Germline trimming cut 3 bases from V and 3 bases from J; bases unmatched to any gene: 11. As DNA, the CDR3 is TGCGCCAGCAGCTCCGTAGTTCAGGGGGGTTACACTGAAGCTTTCTTT. It yields the protein CASSSVVQGGYTEAFF.

The chain joins TRBV23-1 to TRBJ1-5; 10 bases are shared with TRBD1. TRBV23-1 is an ORF for which the function is uncertain. The trim removed 4 bases at V and 0 bases at J, leaving 21 bases unmatched. This CDR3 is 22 amino acids long. Written as DNA, the CDR3 is TGCGCCAGCAGTCCCCCAGAGGCTAGAGTCAGACAGGGGGCTCTTAGCAATCAGCCCCAGCATTTT. Translated, it gives CASSPPEARVRQGALSNQPQHF.

For the CDR3, the DNA is TGTGCCAGTAGTATTACTGCGGGGCGAACCGGGGAGCTGTTTTTT. Translating gives CASSITAGRTGELFF. The chain employs TRBV19 and TRBJ2-2; perhaps TRBD2 as D (6 bases). V lost 3 bases, J lost 5 bases, and 13 bases lay in between. CDR1 and CDR2 (germline): LNHDA, SQIVND (reference sequence). The CDR3 has 15 residues.

This clone is medium-sized in the sample. Other DNA sequences from this sample encode an identical CDR3 as well. The V and J genes are TRBV7-3 and TRBJ2-2, with no clear D. Trimming took off 1 base at V and 5 bases at J, with 5 bases between the two ends. CDR1 is SGHTA and CDR2 is FQGTGA in the germline V gene. There are 13 residues in the CDR3. The CDR3 DNA reads TGTGCCAGCAGCTTAATCGGGACCGGGGAGCTGTTTTTT. Translating it yields CASSLIGTGELFF.

The chain joins TRBV27 to TRBJ2-2, with 8 bases that match TRBD2. Germline CDR1 and CDR2: MNHEY and SMNVEV (reference sequence). This CDR3 comprises 16 residues. The V gene end was trimmed by 5 bases and the J gene end by 4 bases; junction bases not matched to a gene: 9. CDR3 coding DNA: TGTGCCAGCAGTCTCTCCGGGACTAGGGTCACCGGGGAGCTGTTTTTT. Residues: CASSLSGTRVTGELFF.

This clone was recorded a few times. The chain carries TRBV19 and TRBJ2-4, with 8 bases aligning to TRBD1. The CDR3 has 16 amino acids. Germline-derived CDR1 and CDR2 are LNHDA and SQIVND (reference sequence). The V gene end was trimmed by 5 bases and the J gene end by 7 bases; junction bases not matched to a gene: 13. CDR3 coding DNA: TGTGCCAGTAGTGTCAAACCAGGGGGCCTCGAGAACATTCAGTACTTC. This translates into CASSVKPGGLENIQYF.

This rearrangement joins TRBV6-5 to TRBJ1-5; D unclear. Deletions cut 5 bases from V and 1 base from J, with 12 bases between. The length of the CDR3 is 15 residues. Per the germline V gene, CDR1 is MNHEY and CDR2 is SVGAGI. The CDR3: CASSPNTPSNQPQHF. Here the CDR3 DNA reads TGTGCCAGCAGTCCTAACACCCCAAGCAATCAGCCCCAGCATTTT.

V is TRBV29-1 and J is TRBJ1-1, with D hard to call. V lost 6 bases and J lost 2, with 22 bases in between. Germline CDR1 SQVTM, CDR2 ANQGSEA. The CDR3 loop spans 16 amino acids. CDR3 DNA sequence: TGCAGCGTCGACCGAGGAGTGGGAGCCACTAACACTGAAGCTTTCTTT. Amino acid sequence: CSVDRGVGATNTEAFF.

The sample holds a few counts of this clone. The chain joins TRBV7-8 to TRBJ1-2; D not certain. The CDR3 consists of 13 residues. Trimming took 1 base from V and 8 from J, leaving 11 bases between them. Germline V gives CDR1 SGHVS, CDR2 FQNEAQ. CDR3 residues: CASSLGSGGGYTF. CDR3 nucleotides: TGTGCCAGCAGCTTAGGATCGGGAGGAGGCTACACCTTC.

This clone was counted between two and nine times. The chain couples TRBV13 to TRBJ2-7; no clear D gene. V dropped 2 bases and J dropped 7 bases, with 12 bases sitting between them. Per germline, CDR1 PRHDT and CDR2 FYEKMQ (reference sequence). The CDR3 length is 13 residues. The CDR3 bases are TGTGCCAGCAGCTTACTTGGGGATCGGGAGCAGTACTTC. Amino acid sequence: CASSLLGDREQYF.

A word on this clone: The same CDR3 arises from other DNA sequences in this sample as well. Here the CDR3 DNA reads TGCGCCAGCAGCCTTCGGACAGGGGATCAGCCCCAGCATTTT. As protein: CASSLRTGDQPQHF. The chain is built from TRBV4-3 and TRBJ1-5; TRBD1 matches at 9 bases. Trimming cost V 4 bases and J 5 bases; bases outside gene matches: 3. This CDR3 spans 14 amino acids. Germline V lookup: CDR1 LGHNA, CDR2 YSLEER.

The chain is built from TRBV2 and TRBJ1-5, with D possibly being TRBD1 (6 bases). The CDR3 contains 14 residues. Trimming cost V 4 bases and J 5 bases, with 12 bases left between them. The germline V gene has CDR1 SNHLY and CDR2 FYNNEI. CDR3 DNA sequence: TGTGCCAGCAGTGGGACAGTCGGCGATCAGCCCCAGCATTTT. Protein product: CASSGTVGDQPQHF.